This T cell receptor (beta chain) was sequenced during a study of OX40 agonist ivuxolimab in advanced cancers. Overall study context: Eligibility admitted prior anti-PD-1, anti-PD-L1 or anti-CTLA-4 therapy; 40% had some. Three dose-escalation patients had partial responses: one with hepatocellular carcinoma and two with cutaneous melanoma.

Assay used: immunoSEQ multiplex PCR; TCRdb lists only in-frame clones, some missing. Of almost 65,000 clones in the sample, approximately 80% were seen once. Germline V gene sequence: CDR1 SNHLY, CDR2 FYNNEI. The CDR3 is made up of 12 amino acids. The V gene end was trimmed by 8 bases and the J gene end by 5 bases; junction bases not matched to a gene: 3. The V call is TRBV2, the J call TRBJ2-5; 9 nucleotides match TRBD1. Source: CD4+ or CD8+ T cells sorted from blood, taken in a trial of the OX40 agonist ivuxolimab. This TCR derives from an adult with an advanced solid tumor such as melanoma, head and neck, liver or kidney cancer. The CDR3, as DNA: TGTGCCAGCGGGACAGGGCGGGAGACCCAGTACTTC. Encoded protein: CASGTGRETQYF.